This T cell receptor beta chain was sequenced during a study of T cell repertoires in cytomegalovirus infection. For the study at large: Recently identified HLA-C-restricted CMV epitopes were among the peptides used. Both a matching HLA type and CMV infection were indicated by public TCR beta signatures.

TCRdb redid the calling of the reads with MiXCR, one entry per CDR3 protein. The sample carries about 310,000 distinct CDR3 sequences, just under 25% recorded once. General study results and limits: Dominating the ex vivo response were TCR beta clonotypes that were CMV-specific and HLA-C-restricted. Based on cumulative public TCR beta family frequency, carriers of CMV plus the relevant HLA were identified.

This CDR3 is built from 16 residues. The V gene's germline CDR1 is SGHAT and CDR2 FQNNGV. The germline V and J ends were trimmed by 4 bases and 1 base, with 13 bases remaining between them. This clonotype turned up a few times. Its cognate antigen is unknown. Source: cultured PBMCs, taken from culture after CMV antigen stimulation. V is TRBV11-2 and J is TRBJ1-4, with D perhaps TRBD1 (5 bases). The receptor comes from a human donor in good health (CMV status not recorded). Some clones in this sample may be carry-over from other donors' samples. The CDR3 here is CASSSWTSGTNEKLFF. CDR3 nucleotides: TGTGCCAGCAGCTCATGGACATCCGGAACTAATGAAAAACTGTTTTTT.